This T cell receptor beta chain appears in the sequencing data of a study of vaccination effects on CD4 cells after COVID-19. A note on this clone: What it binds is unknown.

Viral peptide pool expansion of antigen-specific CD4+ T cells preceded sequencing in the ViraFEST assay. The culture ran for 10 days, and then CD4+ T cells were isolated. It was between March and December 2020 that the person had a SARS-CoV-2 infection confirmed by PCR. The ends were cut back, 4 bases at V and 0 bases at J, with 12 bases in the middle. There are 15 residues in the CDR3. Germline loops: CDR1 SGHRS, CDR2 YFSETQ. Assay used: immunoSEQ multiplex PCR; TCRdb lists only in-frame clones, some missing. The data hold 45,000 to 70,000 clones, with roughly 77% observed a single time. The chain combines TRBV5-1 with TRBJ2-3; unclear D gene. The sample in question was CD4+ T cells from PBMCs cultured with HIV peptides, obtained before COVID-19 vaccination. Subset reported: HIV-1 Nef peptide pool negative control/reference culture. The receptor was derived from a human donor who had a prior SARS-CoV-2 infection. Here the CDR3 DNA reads TGCGCCAGCAGCCGGACGGCCCGCAGCACAGATACGCAGTATTTT. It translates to CASSRTARSTDTQYF.